This TCR beta chain was recovered during a study of OX40 agonist ivuxolimab in advanced cancers. Study overall: Patients assigned to dose escalation were diagnosed with hepatocellular carcinoma, melanoma, renal cell or head and neck cancer.

Assay: immunoSEQ multiplex PCR; the TCRdb copy retains only in-frame clones and omits some. The sample records around 60,000 clones, around 84% being singletons. The specimen comprised CD4+ or CD8+ T cells sorted from blood, sampled in a trial of the OX40 agonist ivuxolimab. The sequence came from an adult with an advanced solid tumor such as melanoma, head and neck, liver or kidney cancer.

The chain's CDR3 is CASSLGGGAMYQETQYF. CDR3 DNA sequence: TGTGCCAGCAGCTTAGGCGGGGGGGCCATGTACCAAGAGACCCAGTACTTC. This rearrangement joins TRBV7-9 to TRBJ2-5, with TRBD2 matching 9 bases. The CDR3 contains 17 residues. V shed 1 base and J 0 bases; nucleotides not matched to a gene: 6. CDR1 is SEHNR, CDR2 FQNEAQ, per germline (reference sequence).